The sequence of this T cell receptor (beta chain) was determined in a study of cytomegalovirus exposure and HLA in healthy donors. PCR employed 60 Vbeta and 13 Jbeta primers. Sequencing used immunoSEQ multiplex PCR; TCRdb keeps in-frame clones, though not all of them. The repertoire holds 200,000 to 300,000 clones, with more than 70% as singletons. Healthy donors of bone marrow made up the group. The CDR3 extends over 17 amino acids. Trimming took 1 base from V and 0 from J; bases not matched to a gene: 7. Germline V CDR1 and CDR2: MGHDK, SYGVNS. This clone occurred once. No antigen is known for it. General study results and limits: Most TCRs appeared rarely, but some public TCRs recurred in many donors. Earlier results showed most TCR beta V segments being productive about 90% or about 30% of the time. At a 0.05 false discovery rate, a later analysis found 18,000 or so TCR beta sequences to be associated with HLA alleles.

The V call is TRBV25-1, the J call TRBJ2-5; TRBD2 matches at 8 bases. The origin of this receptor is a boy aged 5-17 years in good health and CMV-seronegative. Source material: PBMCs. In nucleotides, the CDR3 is TGTGCCAGCAGTGAATGGCTAGCGGGCCCCTACCAAGAGACCCAGTACTTC. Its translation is CASSEWLAGPYQETQYF.